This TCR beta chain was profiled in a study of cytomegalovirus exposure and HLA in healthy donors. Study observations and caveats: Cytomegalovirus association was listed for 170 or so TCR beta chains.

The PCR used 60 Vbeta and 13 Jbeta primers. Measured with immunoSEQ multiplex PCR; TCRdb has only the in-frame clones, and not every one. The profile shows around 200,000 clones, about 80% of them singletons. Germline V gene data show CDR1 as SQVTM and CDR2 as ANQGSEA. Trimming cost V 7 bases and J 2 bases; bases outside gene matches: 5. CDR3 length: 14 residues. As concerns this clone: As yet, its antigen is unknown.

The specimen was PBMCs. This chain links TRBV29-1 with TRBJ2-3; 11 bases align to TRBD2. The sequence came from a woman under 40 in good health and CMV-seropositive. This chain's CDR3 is CSEGLAGITDTQYF. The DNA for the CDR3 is TGCAGCGAAGGACTAGCGGGCATCACAGATACGCAGTATTTT.